This T cell receptor (beta chain) emerged from a study of OX40 agonist ivuxolimab in advanced cancers. For the wider study: Ivuxolimab, which targeted the costimulatory receptor OX40 (CD134), was an agonistic, fully human IgG2 monoclonal antibody. Among the 50 to 55 dose-escalation patients, 19 had hepatocellular carcinoma, roughly 15 melanoma, 9 renal cell carcinoma and 9 head and neck cancer. Partial responses occurred in three dose-escalation patients, of whom one had hepatocellular carcinoma and two had cutaneous melanoma. Intravenous ivuxolimab was administered to patients every 2 weeks at six dose levels: 0.01, 0.1, 0.3, 1.5, 3 and 10 mg/kg. In the dose-escalation cohort, about four fifths of patients were male, and the mean age was 60 years with a range of 23 to 79. Prior anti-PD-1, anti-PD-L1 or anti-CTLA-4 therapy was permitted, and 40% to 50% of dose-escalation patients had received checkpoint inhibitors. The paper covers the monotherapy dose-escalation part of the phase I ivuxolimab trial, which included N of about 50 patients. Peripheral TCRbeta sequencing aimed to test whether ivuxolimab altered TCR sequence diversity and caused clonal T-cell expansion. Overall results and qualifications from the work: On average, CD8+ T cells showed more expanded clones than CD4+ T cells after ivuxolimab. Clonal expansion of both CD4+ and CD8+ blood T cells was observed from baseline to week 6 at doses 0.1 to 3.0 mg/kg. In the 0.1-3.0 mg/kg groups, partial responders were among the patients with the lowest normalized peripheral clonal expansion, particularly in CD8+ T cells. Antigen specificity was not determined for the clonally expanded peripheral T cells. Low levels of normalized T-cell clonal expansion were also seen in some patients who did not respond.

To sequence the TCRbeta CDR3 region, genomic DNA was isolated from the sorted cells. The immunoSEQ Assay was used for sequencing of TCRbeta CDR3 regions. TCRdb holds this immuneACCESS table with in-frame rearrangements only. Some clones are missing; in checked studies, unresolved V genes explain under half, and the rest has no known cause. In all, the sample holds over 70,000 clones, and 80% to 90% of those were seen once. Roughly 1.9% of the sample comes from the top ten. The CDR3 covers 14 residues, taking in both the cysteine and the phenylalanine. Solely the CDR3 DNA is kept, with 42 bases framed from the first base. CDR1 and CDR2 are read off the germline V gene as SGHTA and FQGTGA. Trimming removed 2 bases from V and 4 bases from J, leaving 11 bases between the germline ends. Patients with a history of autoimmune disease or receiving systemic immunosuppression were excluded from the trial. Peripheral blood for TCR sequencing was collected from all dose cohorts at baseline, on cycle 4 day 1, and on cycle 7 day 1. Samples were obtained from an open-label, multicenter, first-in-human phase I dose-escalation trial of ivuxolimab. Adults with locally advanced or metastatic melanoma, renal cell carcinoma, hepatocellular carcinoma or head and neck squamous cell carcinoma were enrolled in the trial. Before TCR sequencing, CD4+ T cells and CD8+ T cells were sorted from peripheral blood as separate populations.

About this clone: The antigen it binds to is not known. Per-base qualities were not stored, and no clone one base away is much larger.

Sequences were derived from CD4+ or CD8+ T cells sorted from blood, sampled in a trial of the OX40 agonist ivuxolimab. The chain was built from TRBV7-3 and TRBJ1-1, with the D gene not clear enough to name. The sequence derives from an adult with an advanced solid tumor such as melanoma, head and neck, liver or kidney cancer. The CDR3 protein sequence reads: CASSLSSLGTEAFF. The nucleotide sequence is given as TGTGCCAGCAGCTTATCCAGCTTGGGCACTGAAGCTTTCTTT.